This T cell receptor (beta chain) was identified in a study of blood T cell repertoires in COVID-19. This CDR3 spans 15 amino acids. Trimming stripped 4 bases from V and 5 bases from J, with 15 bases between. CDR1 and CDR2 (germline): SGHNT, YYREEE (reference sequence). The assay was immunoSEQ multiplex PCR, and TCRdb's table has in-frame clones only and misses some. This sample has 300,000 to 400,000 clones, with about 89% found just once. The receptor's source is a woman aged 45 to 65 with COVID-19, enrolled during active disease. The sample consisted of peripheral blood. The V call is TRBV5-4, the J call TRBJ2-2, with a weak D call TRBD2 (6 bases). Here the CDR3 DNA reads TGTGCCAGCAGCCCAACGGGAGTCTATACCGGGGAGCTGTTTTTT. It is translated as CASSPTGVYTGELFF.